The rows below give T cell receptor beta chains drawn from one sample of a study of blood T cell repertoires in COVID-19. This table comes from immunoSEQ multiplex PCR, and its TCRdb copy is limited to in-frame clones, with some not included. This sample has about 98,000 clones, with about 86% found just once. Sequencing was carried out using peripheral blood. These receptors came from a man in his 60s with acute or convalescent COVID-19. Each CDR3 is given with its conserved first and last residue. D genes are given only for firm matches.

V,D,CDR3
TRBV7-9,NA,CASSNSVSNQPQHF
TRBV6-5,NA,CASSYSLVLSNTEAFF
TRBV30,TRBD1,CAWSGTGDHGELFF
TRBV3-1/TRBV3-2,TRBD1,CASSIGQGKVFMDTEAFF
TRBV27,NA,CASSLRSVLQETQYF
TRBV5-4,NA,CASSLAPTGELFF
TRBV11-3,TRBD1,CASSLVGQGNTEAFF
TRBV18,NA,CATYEAAPNSGANVLTF
TRBV3-1/TRBV3-2,NA,CASSQPGAVDEQFF
TRBV12-5,NA,CASGLGSSSYF
TRBV9,TRBD1,CASSGGGGQGYNEQFF
TRBV3-1/TRBV3-2,NA,CASSPRQDFYGYTF
TRBV7-9,NA,CASSPARGSGNTIYF
TRBV5-1,NA,CASSLLLQNTEAFF
TRBV4-1,TRBD1,CASSPPDRGLTEAFF
TRBV6-1,NA,CASSEVGILDGYTF
TRBV6-2/TRBV6-3,TRBD1,CASSDRQGGNTDTQYF
TRBV24-1,NA,CATSGPREQETQYF
TRBV13,NA,CASSSNPTGLNTEAFF
TRBV11-3,NA,CASSLVPKNTEAFF
TRBV7-2,NA,CASSLDGNQPQHF
TRBV21-1,NA,CASSKPTDNQPQHF
TRBV12-3/TRBV12-4,NA,CASSRTTDYGYTF
TRBV19,NA,CASSIVAGYEQFF
TRBV27,TRBD2,CASRRELAAYNEQFF
TRBV28,NA,CASSLRGAGNSPLHF
TRBV19,NA,CASQQLSGNTIYF
TRBV2,TRBD1,CAGRPGQAYTGELFF
TRBV9,NA,CASSKTANTEAFF
TRBV10-3,NA,CAISGSSGGLNTGELFF
TRBV7-9,NA,CASSSDYGYTF
TRBV27,NA,CASSFRDTANYGYTF
TRBV19,NA,CASTFGQISNQPQHF
TRBV21-1,NA,CASSKPPGTGGREGDGYTF
TRBV24-1,TRBD2,CATSDADLAGGGNEQFF